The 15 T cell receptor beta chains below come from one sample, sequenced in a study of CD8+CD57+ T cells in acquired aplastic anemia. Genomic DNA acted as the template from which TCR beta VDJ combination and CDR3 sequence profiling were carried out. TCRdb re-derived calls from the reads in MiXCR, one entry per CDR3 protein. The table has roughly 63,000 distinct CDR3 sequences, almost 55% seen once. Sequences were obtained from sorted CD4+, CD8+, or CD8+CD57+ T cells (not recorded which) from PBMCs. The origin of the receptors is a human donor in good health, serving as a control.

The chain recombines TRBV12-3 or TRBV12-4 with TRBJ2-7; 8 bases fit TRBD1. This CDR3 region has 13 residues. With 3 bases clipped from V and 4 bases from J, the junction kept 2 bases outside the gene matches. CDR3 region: CASSLDRVYEQYF. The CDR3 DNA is TGTGCCAGCAGTTTGGACAGGGTTTACGAGCAGTACTTC.

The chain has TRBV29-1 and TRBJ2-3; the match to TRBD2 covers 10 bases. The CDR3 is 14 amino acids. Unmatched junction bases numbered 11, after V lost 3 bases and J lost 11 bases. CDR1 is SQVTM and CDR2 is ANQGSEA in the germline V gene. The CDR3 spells CSVDPRLAGLGQYF. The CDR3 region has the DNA TGCAGCGTTGACCCTCGACTAGCGGGCCTAGGGCAGTATTTT.

CDR3 in DNA: TGTGCCAGCAGCTTTAGCTCCTTAGGGGCCTACGAGCAGTACTTC. It is translated as CASSFSSLGAYEQYF. The chain couples TRBV7-9 to TRBJ2-7; D is perhaps TRBD1 (5 bases). Trimming took off 3 bases at V and 2 bases at J, with 14 bases between the two ends. This CDR3 region has 15 residues. CDR1 is SEHNR, CDR2 FQNEAQ, per germline (reference sequence). Looking up the rest from reference TRBV7-9 and TRBJ2-7 gives the full variable domain: DTGVSQNPRHKITKRGQNVTFRCDPISEHNRLYWYRQTLGQGPEFLTYFQNEAQLEKSRLLSDRFSAERPKGSFSTLEIQRTEQGDSAMYLCASSFSSLGAYEQYFGPGTRLTVT.

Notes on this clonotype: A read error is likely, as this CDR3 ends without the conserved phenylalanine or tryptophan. This CDR3 reads CSATSGGPQETQYL. The CDR3, as DNA: TGCAGTGCTACAAGCGGGGGGCCACAGGAGACCCAGTACCTC. The genes are TRBV20-1 and TRBJ2-5; 9 nucleotides line up with TRBD2. The CDR3 is 14 residues long. Per the germline V gene, CDR1 is DFQATT and CDR2 is SNEGSKA (reference sequence). J lost 5 bases, V lost 4 bases, and 8 bases had no gene match.

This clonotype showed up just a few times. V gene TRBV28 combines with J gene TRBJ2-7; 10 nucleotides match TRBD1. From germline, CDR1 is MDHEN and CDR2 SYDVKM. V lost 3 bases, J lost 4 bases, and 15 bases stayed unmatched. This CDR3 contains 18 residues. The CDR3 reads CASSFIFFGTGEFYEQYF. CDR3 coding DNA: TGTGCCAGCAGTTTTATCTTCTTTGGGACAGGGGAATTTTACGAGCAGTACTTC.

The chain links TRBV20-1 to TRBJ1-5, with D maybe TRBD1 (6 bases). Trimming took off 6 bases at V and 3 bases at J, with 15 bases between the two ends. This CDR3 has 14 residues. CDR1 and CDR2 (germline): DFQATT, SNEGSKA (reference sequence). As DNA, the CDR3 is TGCAGTGCCATTGACAGGATTCCCAATCAGCCCCAGCATTTT. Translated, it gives CSAIDRIPNQPQHF.

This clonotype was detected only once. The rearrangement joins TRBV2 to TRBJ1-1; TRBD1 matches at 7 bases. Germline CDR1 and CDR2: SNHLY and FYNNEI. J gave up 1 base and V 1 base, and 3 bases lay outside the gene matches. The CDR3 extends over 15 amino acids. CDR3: CASSEGQGPNTEAFF. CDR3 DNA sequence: TGTGCCAGCAGTGAAGGACAGGGACCGAACACTGAAGCTTTCTTT.

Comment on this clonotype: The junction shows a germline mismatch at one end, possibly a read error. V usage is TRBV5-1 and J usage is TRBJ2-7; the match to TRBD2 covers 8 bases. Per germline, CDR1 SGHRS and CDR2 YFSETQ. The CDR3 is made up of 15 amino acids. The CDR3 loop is CACSLAEAGVYEQHF. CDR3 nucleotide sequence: TGCGCCTGCAGCTTGGCCGAAGCGGGGGTCTACGAGCAGCACTTC. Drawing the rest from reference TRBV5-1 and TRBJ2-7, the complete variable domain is KAGVTQTPRYLIKTRGQQVTLSCSPISGHRSVSWYQQTPGQGLQFLFEYFSETQRNKGNFPGRFSGRQFSNSRSEMNVSTLELGDSALYLCACSLAEAGVYEQHFGPGTRLTVT.

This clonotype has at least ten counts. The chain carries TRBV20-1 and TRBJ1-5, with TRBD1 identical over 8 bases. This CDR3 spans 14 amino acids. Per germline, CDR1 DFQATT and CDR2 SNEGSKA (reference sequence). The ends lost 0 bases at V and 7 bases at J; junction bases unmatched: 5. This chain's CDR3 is CSARDLQGAQPQHF. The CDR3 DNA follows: TGCAGTGCTAGAGATCTCCAGGGGGCCCAGCCCCAGCATTTT.

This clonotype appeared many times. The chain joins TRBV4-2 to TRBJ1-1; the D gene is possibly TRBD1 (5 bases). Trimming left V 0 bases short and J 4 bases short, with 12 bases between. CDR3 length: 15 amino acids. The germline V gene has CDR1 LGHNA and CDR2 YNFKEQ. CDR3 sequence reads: CASSQEGQAGTEAFF. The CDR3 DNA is TGTGCCAGCAGCCAAGAGGGGCAGGCGGGCACTGAAGCTTTCTTT.

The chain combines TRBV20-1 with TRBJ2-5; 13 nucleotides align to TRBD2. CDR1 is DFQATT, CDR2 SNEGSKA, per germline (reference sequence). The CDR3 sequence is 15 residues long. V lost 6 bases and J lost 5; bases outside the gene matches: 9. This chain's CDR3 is CSAGLAGAREETQYF. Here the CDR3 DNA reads TGCAGTGCCGGACTAGCGGGAGCGCGGGAGGAGACCCAGTACTTC.

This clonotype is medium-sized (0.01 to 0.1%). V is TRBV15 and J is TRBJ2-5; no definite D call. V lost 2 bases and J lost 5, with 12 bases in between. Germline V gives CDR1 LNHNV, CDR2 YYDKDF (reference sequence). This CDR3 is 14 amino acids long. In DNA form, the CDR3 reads TGTGCCACCAGCAGAACCGGAGTGGAGGAGACCCAGTACTTC. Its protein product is CATSRTGVEETQYF.

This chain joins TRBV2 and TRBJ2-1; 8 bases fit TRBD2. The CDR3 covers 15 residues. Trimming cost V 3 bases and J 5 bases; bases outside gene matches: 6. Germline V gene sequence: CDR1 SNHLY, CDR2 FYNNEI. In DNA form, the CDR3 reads TGTGCCAGCAGTGAGAGCGGGGGACCCCACAATGAGCAGTTCTTC. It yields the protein CASSESGGPHNEQFF.

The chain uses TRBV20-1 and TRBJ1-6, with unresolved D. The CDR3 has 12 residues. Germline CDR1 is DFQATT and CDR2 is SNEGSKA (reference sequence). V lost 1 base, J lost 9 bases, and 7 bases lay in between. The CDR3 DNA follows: TGCAGTGCTAGAGCGGTAGGTTCACCCCTCCACTTT. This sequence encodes CSARAVGSPLHF.

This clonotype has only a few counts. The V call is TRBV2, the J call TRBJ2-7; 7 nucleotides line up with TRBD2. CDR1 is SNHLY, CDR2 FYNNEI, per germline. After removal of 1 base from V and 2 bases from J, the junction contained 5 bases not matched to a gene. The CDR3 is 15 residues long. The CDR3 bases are TGTGCCAGCAGTGAAGAGGGCGGGGGAGCCTACGAGCAGTACTTC. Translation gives CASSEEGGGAYEQYF.